Below, 24 T cell receptor beta chains from the same sample are listed, as sequenced in a study of blood T cell repertoires in COVID-19. Produced via immunoSEQ multiplex PCR; TCRdb's table is partial and in-frame only. Among under 300,000 clones listed, 70% to 90% were seen once. The material sequenced was peripheral blood. The receptors were sampled from a woman between 35 and 50 years old with acute or convalescent COVID-19.

This clone was recorded only once. The V gene is TRBV2, the J gene TRBJ1-2, with D possibly being TRBD1 (6 bases). The V gene lost 7 bases and the J gene lost 8 bases, with 23 bases spanning the gap. Germline values: CDR1 SNHLY, CDR2 FYNNEI. The CDR3 sequence is 15 residues long. CDR3 loop: CASTSAQGMSVGYTF. The CDR3, as DNA: TGTGCCAGCACGTCCGCCCAGGGGATGAGTGTGGGCTACACCTTC.

V gene TRBV19 combines with J gene TRBJ1-2; 7 positions agree with TRBD1. The CDR3 consists of 16 residues. V gave up 5 bases and J gave up 2 bases; unmatched junction bases: 11. The germline V gene has CDR1 LNHDA and CDR2 SQIVND (reference sequence). The CDR3 loop is CASSAKNRGLNYGYTF. CDR3 in DNA: TGTGCCAGTAGTGCGAAAAACAGGGGACTCAACTATGGCTACACCTTC.

The chain carries TRBV10-3 and TRBJ1-1; perhaps TRBD1 as D (5 bases). In germline, CDR1 is ENHRY, CDR2 SYGVKD. This CDR3 has 12 residues. V was trimmed by 4 bases and J by 5 bases, leaving 8 bases between them. CDR3 coding DNA: TGTGCCATCAGTGCCAGGGCTACTGAAGCTTTCTTT. Translated, it gives CAISARATEAFF.

This sequence joins TRBV3-1 (or the pseudogene TRBV3-2) and TRBJ1-6; 7 bases are shared with TRBD1. CDR3 length equals 14 residues. The germline CDR1 and CDR2 sequences are LGHDT and YNNKEL (reference sequence). J was trimmed by 10 bases and V by 5 bases; bases with no gene match: 8. This chain's CDR3 is CASSKAWDRSPLHF. Written as DNA, the CDR3 is TGTGCCAGCAGCAAGGCCTGGGACAGATCACCCCTCCACTTT.

The V call is TRBV7-8, the J call TRBJ1-3, with 8 positions matching TRBD1. Looked up from germline, CDR1 is SGHVS and CDR2 is FQNEAQ. The V gene end was trimmed by 5 bases and the J gene end by 4 bases; junction bases not matched to a gene: 4. The CDR3 is 14 residues long. CDR3 protein: CASSRGQVGNTIYF. The CDR3, as DNA: TGTGCCAGCAGCCGGGGACAGGTGGGAAACACCATATATTTT.

The chain is built from TRBV6-5 and TRBJ2-5; 7 nucleotides agree with TRBD2. CDR3 length equals 15 residues. The germline V gene encodes CDR1 MNHEY and CDR2 SVGAGI. The V and J ends lost 6 bases and 2 bases, in that order; junction bases with no gene match: 9. The CDR3 spells CASSPGTIRQETQYF. CDR3 sequence (DNA): TGTGCCAGCAGCCCCGGGACTATCAGACAAGAGACCCAGTACTTC.

This chain uses TRBV7-6 with TRBJ2-1, with D possibly being TRBD1 (6 bases). Germline CDR1 SGHVS, CDR2 FNYEAQ. There are 18 residues in the CDR3. V lost 2 bases, J lost 2 bases, and 19 bases lay in between. The CDR3 spells CASSLTPSTGWTYNEQFF. The CDR3 DNA reads TGTGCCAGCAGCTTAACCCCCTCAACAGGGTGGACCTACAATGAGCAGTTCTTC.

This clone was recorded only once. V is TRBV14 and J is TRBJ1-2; D unresolved. The V and J ends lost 1 base and 2 bases respectively, with 5 bases between them. Germline CDR1 reads SGHDN; CDR2 reads FVKESK. There are 13 residues in the CDR3. As DNA, the CDR3 is TGTGCCAGCAGCCAAGTCAGGAACTATGGCTACACCTTC. Its translation: CASSQVRNYGYTF.

The chain uses TRBV19 and TRBJ1-2; 7 bases are a match to TRBD1. Germline loops: CDR1 LNHDA, CDR2 SQIVND (reference sequence). The CDR3 sequence is 13 residues long. The trim removed 6 bases at V and 4 bases at J, leaving 5 bases unmatched. The CDR3 DNA reads TGTGCCAGTAGCGACGGGACAGCCTATGGCTACACCTTC. Protein product: CASSDGTAYGYTF.

The chain employs TRBV2 and TRBJ2-3, with 9 bases matching TRBD2. The V segment lost 10 bases and the J segment 4 bases; nucleotides outside the gene matches: 9. Germline loops: CDR1 SNHLY, CDR2 FYNNEI. This CDR3 contains 14 residues. The CDR3 sequence: CATKAGGFPDTQYF. For the CDR3, the DNA is TGTGCCACCAAAGCGGGGGGTTTCCCAGATACGCAGTATTTT. Together with reference TRBV2 and TRBJ2-3, the CDR3 gives the full variable domain: EPEVTQTPSHQVTQMGQEVILRCVPISNHLYFYWYRQILGQKVEFLVSFYNNEISEKSEIFDDQFSVERPDGSNFTLKIRSTKLEDSAMYFCATKAGGFPDTQYFGPGTRLTVL.

The chain links TRBV6-6 to TRBJ1-1, with D unresolved. V was cut by 2 bases and J by 7 bases, with 8 bases left in between. This CDR3 has 12 residues. Germline lookup yields CDR1 MNHNY and CDR2 SVGAGI (reference sequence). CDR3 in amino acids: CASSYAGDEAFF. As DNA, the CDR3 is TGTGCCAGCAGTTACGCAGGTGATGAAGCTTTCTTT.

The chain uses TRBV14 and TRBJ1-2, with 8 nucleotides matching TRBD1. The CDR3 has 15 residues. Germline assignment: CDR1 SGHDN and CDR2 FVKESK. Trimming took 1 base from V and 4 from J; bases not matched to a gene: 5. This chain's CDR3 is CASSQVPGGGYGYTF. The CDR3 DNA is TGTGCCAGCAGCCAAGTGCCAGGGGGCGGCTATGGCTACACCTTC.

V is TRBV12-3 or TRBV12-4 and J is TRBJ2-1, with TRBD1 matching over 7 bases. J was trimmed by 9 bases and V by 4 bases; bases with no gene match: 6. There are 13 residues in the CDR3. The CDR3 region has the DNA TGTGCCAGCAGTTCAAGACAGGGCGGTGAGCAGTTCTTC. This sequence encodes CASSSRQGGEQFF.

The chain is built from TRBV7-9 and TRBJ1-1; 7 bases line up with TRBD1. V shed 5 bases, J shed 1 base, and the junction held 4 bases outside the gene matches. Germline lookup yields CDR1 SEHNR and CDR2 FQNEAQ (reference sequence). This CDR3 is built from 14 residues. CDR3 sequence reads: CASSRGTANTEAFF. The DNA for the CDR3 is TGTGCCAGCAGCCGCGGGACAGCGAACACTGAAGCTTTCTTT.

The rearrangement links TRBV29-1 to TRBJ1-1; D possibly corresponds to TRBD1 (5 bases). V shed 0 bases and J shed 0 bases, with 11 bases lying between them. The CDR3 sequence is 15 residues long. Germline CDR1 SQVTM, CDR2 ANQGSEA. The chain's CDR3 is CSVEDPDSLNTEAFF. The DNA of the CDR3 is TGCAGCGTTGAAGACCCTGACAGCTTGAACACTGAAGCTTTCTTT.

The chain couples TRBV6-2 or TRBV6-3 to TRBJ1-1, with unresolved D. Trimming took off 3 bases at V and 5 bases at J, with 13 bases between the two ends. The CDR3 covers 14 residues. CDR1 is MNHEY, CDR2 SVGEGT, per germline. The CDR3 DNA is TGTGCCAGCAGTTATGGCCGGTTGAGGACTGAAGCTTTCTTT. As protein: CASSYGRLRTEAFF.

CDR3 region: CASSAIVTATSNYGYTF. In nucleotides, the CDR3 is TGTGCCAGCAGTGCCATCGTGACAGCGACCTCTAACTATGGCTACACCTTC. The genes are TRBV6-1 and TRBJ1-2; D might be TRBD1 (5 bases). The CDR3 has 17 amino acids. CDR1 and CDR2 from the germline V gene are MNHNS and SASEGT. V was shortened by 4 bases and J by 0 bases, with 18 bases between the two germline ends.

This clone was found a few times. The chain links TRBV6-5 to TRBJ1-5; 9 nucleotides align to TRBD1. There are 15 residues in the CDR3. The ends lost 5 bases at V and 3 bases at J; junction bases unmatched: 5. Germline V CDR1 and CDR2: MNHEY, SVGAGI. The CDR3 region is CASSPQGAFNQPQHF. CDR3 in DNA: TGTGCCAGCAGTCCACAGGGGGCGTTCAATCAGCCCCAGCATTTT.

V gene TRBV9 combines with J gene TRBJ2-7, with D hard to call. Trimming left V 2 bases short and J 0 bases short, with 30 bases between. The CDR3 consists of 21 residues. The germline V gene encodes CDR1 SGDLS and CDR2 YYNGEE. The CDR3 sequence: CASSVRPQVSPQYLGSYEQYV. CDR3 bases: TGTGCCAGCAGCGTCAGACCCCAGGTCTCCCCCCAATATCTTGGCTCCTACGAGCAGTACGTC.

This clone was picked up a small number of times. The chain links TRBV5-1 to TRBJ2-5; TRBD1 aligns across 9 bases. Germline V gene data show CDR1 as SGHRS and CDR2 as YFSETQ. There are 14 residues in the CDR3. With 4 bases clipped from V and 5 bases from J, the junction kept 6 bases outside the gene matches. The CDR3 sequence is CASSVDRGRETQYF. CDR3 bases: TGCGCCAGCAGCGTGGACAGGGGTCGGGAGACCCAGTACTTC.

The chain has TRBV19 and TRBJ2-2; TRBD2 is a possible D gene (5 bases). From germline, CDR1 is LNHDA and CDR2 SQIVND (reference sequence). The germline V and J ends were trimmed by 3 bases and 2 bases, with 10 bases remaining between them. CDR3 length equals 15 residues. The CDR3 here is CASSIGLLNTGELFF. CDR3 in DNA: TGTGCCAGTAGTATCGGACTCCTCAACACCGGGGAGCTGTTTTTT.

The rearrangement links TRBV11-2 to TRBJ2-1; 7 nucleotides match TRBD1. The CDR3 extends over 17 amino acids. The germline gives CDR1 SGHAT, CDR2 FQNNGV. The V segment lost 5 bases and the J segment 4 bases; nucleotides outside the gene matches: 14. CDR3 DNA sequence: TGTGCCAGCAGCGAGCTAACCGGGACAGTCGCTTACAATGAGCAGTTCTTC. Protein sequence: CASSELTGTVAYNEQFF. Supplemented by reference TRBV11-2 and TRBJ2-1, the full variable domain reads EAGVAQSPRYKIIEKRQSVAFWCNPISGHATLYWYQQILGQGPKLLIQFQNNGVVDDSQLPKDRFSAERLKGVDSTLKIQPAKLEDSAVYLCASSELTGTVAYNEQFFGPGTRLTVL.

The chain links TRBV3-1 (or the pseudogene TRBV3-2) to TRBJ2-4, with 14 bases that match TRBD2. Germline CDR1 reads LGHDT; CDR2 reads YNNKEL (reference sequence). This CDR3 comprises 19 residues. After removal of 4 bases from V and 2 bases from J, the junction contained 10 bases not matched to a gene. CDR3 in DNA: TGTGCCAGCAGCCGGGGACTAGCGGGGGCCTCAGGGTCCAAAAACATTCAGTACTTC. Its translation: CASSRGLAGASGSKNIQYF.

This clone was observed once. This chain joins TRBV2 and TRBJ1-1; D call uncertain. V gave up 5 bases and J gave up 2 bases, with 21 bases separating them. The CDR3 has 17 amino acids. The germline CDR1 and CDR2 sequences are SNHLY and FYNNEI. The CDR3 nucleotides are TGTGCCAGCAGTCTCGGCAGAAAGAAAGCAGGAAACACTGAAGCTTTCTTT. This gives the protein CASSLGRKKAGNTEAFF.